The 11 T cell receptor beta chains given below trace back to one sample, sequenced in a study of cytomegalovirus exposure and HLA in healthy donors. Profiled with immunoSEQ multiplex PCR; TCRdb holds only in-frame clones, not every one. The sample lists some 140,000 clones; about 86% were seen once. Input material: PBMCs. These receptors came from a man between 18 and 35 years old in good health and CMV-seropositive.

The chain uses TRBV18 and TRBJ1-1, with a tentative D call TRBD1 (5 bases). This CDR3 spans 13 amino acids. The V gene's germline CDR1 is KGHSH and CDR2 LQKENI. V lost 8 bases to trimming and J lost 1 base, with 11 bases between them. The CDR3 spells CASATAKNTEAFF. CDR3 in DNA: TGTGCCAGCGCGACAGCTAAGAACACTGAAGCTTTCTTT.

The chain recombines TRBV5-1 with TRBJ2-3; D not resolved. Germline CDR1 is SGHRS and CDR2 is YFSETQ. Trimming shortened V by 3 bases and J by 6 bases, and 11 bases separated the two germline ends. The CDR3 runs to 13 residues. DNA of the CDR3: TGCGCCAGCAGCTCGACGGTCGGGGATACGCAGTATTTT. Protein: CASSSTVGDTQYF.

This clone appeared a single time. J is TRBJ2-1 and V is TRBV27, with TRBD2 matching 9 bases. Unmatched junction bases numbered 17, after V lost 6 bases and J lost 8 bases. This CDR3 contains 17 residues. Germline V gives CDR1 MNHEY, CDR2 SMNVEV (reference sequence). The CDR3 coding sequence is TGTGCCAGCAGAAGTAGCGGGAGAACTTTCGTCTTCGATGAGCAGTTCTTC. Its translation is CASRSSGRTFVFDEQFF.

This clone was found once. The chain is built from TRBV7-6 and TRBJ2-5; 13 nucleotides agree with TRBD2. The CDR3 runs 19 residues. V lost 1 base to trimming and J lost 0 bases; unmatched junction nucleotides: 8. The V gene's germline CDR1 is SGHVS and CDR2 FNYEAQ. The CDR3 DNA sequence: TGTGCCAGCAGCTTAGTTATCCCCGGACTAGCGGGGGACCAAGAGACCCAGTACTTC. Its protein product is CASSLVIPGLAGDQETQYF.

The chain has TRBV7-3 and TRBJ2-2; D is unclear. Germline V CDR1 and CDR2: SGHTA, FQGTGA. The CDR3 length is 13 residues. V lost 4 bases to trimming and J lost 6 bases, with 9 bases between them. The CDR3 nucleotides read TGTGCCAGCAGCTCCGGAGTGGCCGGGGAGCTGTTTTTT. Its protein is CASSSGVAGELFF.

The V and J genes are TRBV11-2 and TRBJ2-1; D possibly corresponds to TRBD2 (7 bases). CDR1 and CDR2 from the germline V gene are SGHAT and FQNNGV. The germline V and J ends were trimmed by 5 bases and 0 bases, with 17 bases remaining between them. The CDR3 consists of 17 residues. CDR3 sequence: CASSQIRGGLSYNEQFF. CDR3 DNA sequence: TGTGCCAGCAGCCAGATTAGGGGGGGGCTCTCCTACAATGAGCAGTTCTTC.

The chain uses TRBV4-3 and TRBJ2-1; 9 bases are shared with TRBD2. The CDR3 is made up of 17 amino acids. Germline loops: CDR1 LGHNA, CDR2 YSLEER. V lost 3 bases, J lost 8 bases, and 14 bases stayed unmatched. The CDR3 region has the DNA TGCGCCAGCAGCCAGAGGGAGGGGGCTAGCGGGGTCGATGAGCAGTTCTTC. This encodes CASSQREGASGVDEQFF.

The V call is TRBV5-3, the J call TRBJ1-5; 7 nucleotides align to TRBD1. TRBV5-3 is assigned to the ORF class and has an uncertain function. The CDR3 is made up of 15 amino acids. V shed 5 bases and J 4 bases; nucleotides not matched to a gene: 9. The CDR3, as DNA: TGTGCCAGAAGACGGGACAGTGGGGGGAATCAGCCCCAGCATTTT. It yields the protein CARRRDSGGNQPQHF.

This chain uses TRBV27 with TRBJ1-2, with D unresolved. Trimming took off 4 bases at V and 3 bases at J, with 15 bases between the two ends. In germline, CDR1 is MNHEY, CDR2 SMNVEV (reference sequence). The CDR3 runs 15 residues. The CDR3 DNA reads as TGTGCCAGCAGTTCCCTCGTCAGCGGTCACTATGGCTACACCTTC. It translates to CASSSLVSGHYGYTF.

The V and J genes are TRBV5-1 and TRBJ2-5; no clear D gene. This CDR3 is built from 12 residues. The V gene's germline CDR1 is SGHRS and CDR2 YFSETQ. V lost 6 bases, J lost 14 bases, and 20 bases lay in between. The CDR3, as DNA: TGCGCCAGCAACAGAGATCCCCCCCCGATTTACTTC. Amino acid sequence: CASNRDPPPIYF.

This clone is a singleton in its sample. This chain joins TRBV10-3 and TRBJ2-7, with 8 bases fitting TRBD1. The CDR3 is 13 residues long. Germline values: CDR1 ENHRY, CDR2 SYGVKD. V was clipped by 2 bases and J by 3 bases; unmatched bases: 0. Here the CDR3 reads CAISEGTGYEQYF. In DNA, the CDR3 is TGTGCCATCAGTGAGGGGACAGGCTACGAGCAGTACTTC.